This T cell receptor (beta chain) was captured by sequencing in a study of T cell changes during pregnancy in multiple sclerosis. Per germline, CDR1 SGHRS and CDR2 YFSETQ. V was trimmed by 4 bases and J by 7 bases, leaving 11 bases between them. This CDR3 spans 12 amino acids. Measured with immunoSEQ multiplex PCR; TCRdb has only the in-frame clones, and not every one. This table holds around 20,000 clones, more than 70% found once. Sequenced material: CD4+ T cells from peripheral blood mononuclear cells, taken in the first trimester of pregnancy. The chain links TRBV5-1 to TRBJ1-1; maybe TRBD1 (5 bases). The TCR comes from a female donor in good health, enrolled as a control in a pregnancy study. The CDR3 sequence: CASSLYTGEAFF. The CDR3 region has the DNA TGCGCCAGCAGCCTCTACACAGGTGAAGCTTTCTTT.